This T cell receptor (beta chain) was captured in a study of blood T cell repertoires in COVID-19. About the study: Acute and convalescent COVID-19 samples came from the United States, Italy and Spain. Sample material is recorded as cDNA or gDNA derived from T cells, B-cell-depleted T cells, or PBMCs.

Here immunoSEQ multiplex PCR was the method, and the copy in TCRdb shows in-frame clones only, minus some. This sample has 90,000 to 150,000 clones, with about 79% found just once. The germline V gene has CDR1 KGHDR and CDR2 SFDVKD. The CDR3 loop spans 8 amino acids. This chain links TRBV24-1 with TRBJ1-1; D not certain. The TCR comes from an elderly woman with acute or convalescent COVID-19. The sample was peripheral blood. CDR3 nucleotides: TGTGGGCCTTATGATTTTTTCTTT. Its protein product is CGPYDFFF.